This TCR beta chain was retrieved from a study of siplizumab effects on memory and regulatory T cells. Regarding the study as a whole: Poor capture below about 10^-5 frequency left most alloreactive clones unmapped to unstimulated subsets. Both greater diversity than memory cells and a major contribution to the alloresponse seemed to characterize naive T cells. Alloreactive sequences that could be traced to unstimulated CD4+ memory cells showed a significant reduction under siplizumab.

Germline values: CDR1 SGHRS, CDR2 YFSETQ. The CDR3 consists of 14 residues. V lost 0 bases, J lost 6 bases, and 0 bases stayed unmatched. Around 9.2 x 10^4 TCR templates underwent assay in every sample. Here immunoSEQ multiplex PCR was the method, and the copy in TCRdb shows in-frame clones only, minus some. The sample carries roughly 97,000 clones, 93% recorded once. About this clone itself: Its target is not known.

The chain uses TRBV5-1 and TRBJ2-2; 9 nucleotides match TRBD1. The source of this sequence is a human donor in good health. Sequences were obtained from Tregs sorted from blood. The CDR3 loop reads CASSLGTGAGELFF. CDR3 nucleotides: TGCGCCAGCAGCTTGGGGACAGGGGCCGGGGAGCTGTTTTTT.